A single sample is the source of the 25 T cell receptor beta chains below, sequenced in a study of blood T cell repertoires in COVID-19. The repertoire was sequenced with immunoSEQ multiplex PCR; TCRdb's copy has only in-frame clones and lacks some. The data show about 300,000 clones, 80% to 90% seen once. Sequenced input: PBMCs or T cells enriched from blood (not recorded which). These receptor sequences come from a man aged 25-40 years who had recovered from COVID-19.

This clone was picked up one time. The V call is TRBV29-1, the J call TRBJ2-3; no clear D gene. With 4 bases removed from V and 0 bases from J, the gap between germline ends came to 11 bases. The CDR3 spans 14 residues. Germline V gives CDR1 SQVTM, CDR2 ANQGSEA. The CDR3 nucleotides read TGCAGCGTTGTAAGCCTTACTAGCACAGATACGCAGTATTTT. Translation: CSVVSLTSTDTQYF.

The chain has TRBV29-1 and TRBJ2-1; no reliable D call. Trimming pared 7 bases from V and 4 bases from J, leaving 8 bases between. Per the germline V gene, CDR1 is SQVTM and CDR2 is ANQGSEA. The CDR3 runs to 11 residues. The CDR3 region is CSAPEYNEQFF. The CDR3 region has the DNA TGCAGCGCTCCCGAGTACAATGAGCAGTTCTTC.

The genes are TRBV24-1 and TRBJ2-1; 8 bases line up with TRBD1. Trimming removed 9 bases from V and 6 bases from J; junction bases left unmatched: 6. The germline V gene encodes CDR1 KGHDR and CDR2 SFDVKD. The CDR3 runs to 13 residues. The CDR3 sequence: CATQDRDGNEQFF. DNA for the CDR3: TGTGCCACCCAGGACAGGGACGGCAATGAGCAGTTCTTC.

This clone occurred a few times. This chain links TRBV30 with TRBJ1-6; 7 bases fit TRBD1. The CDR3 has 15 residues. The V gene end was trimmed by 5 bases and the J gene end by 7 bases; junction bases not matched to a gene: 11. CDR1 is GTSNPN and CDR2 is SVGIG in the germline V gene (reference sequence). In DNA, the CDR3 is TGTGCCTGGGGGGTTGGAGGGGGCAAGAATTCACCCCTCCACTTT. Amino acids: CAWGVGGGKNSPLHF.

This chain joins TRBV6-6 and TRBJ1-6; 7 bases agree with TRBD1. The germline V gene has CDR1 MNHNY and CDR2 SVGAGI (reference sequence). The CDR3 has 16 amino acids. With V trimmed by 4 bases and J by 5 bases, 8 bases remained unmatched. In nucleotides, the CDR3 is TGTGCCAGCAGTTCCGGGACAGTCGGCGATAATTCACCCCTCCACTTT. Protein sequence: CASSSGTVGDNSPLHF.

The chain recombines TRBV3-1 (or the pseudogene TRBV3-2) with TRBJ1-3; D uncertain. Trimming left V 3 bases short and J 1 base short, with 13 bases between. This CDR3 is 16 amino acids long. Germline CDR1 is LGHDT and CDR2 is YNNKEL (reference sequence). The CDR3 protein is CASSHLRRASGNTIYF. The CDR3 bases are TGTGCCAGCAGCCACCTAAGGAGGGCTTCTGGAAACACCATATATTTT.

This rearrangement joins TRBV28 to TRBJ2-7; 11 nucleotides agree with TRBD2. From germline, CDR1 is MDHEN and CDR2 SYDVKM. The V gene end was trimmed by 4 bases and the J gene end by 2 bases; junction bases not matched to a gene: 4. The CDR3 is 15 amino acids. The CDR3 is CASSSGTSGTYEQYF. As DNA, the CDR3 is TGTGCCAGCAGTTCCGGGACTAGCGGAACCTACGAGCAGTACTTC.

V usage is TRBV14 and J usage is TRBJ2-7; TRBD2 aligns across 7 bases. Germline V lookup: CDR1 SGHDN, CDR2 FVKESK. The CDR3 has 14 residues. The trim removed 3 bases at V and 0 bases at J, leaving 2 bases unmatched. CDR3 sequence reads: CASSHRGVSYEQYF. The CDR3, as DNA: TGTGCCAGCAGCCACCGGGGGGTCTCCTACGAGCAGTACTTC.

CDR3 coding DNA: TGCGCCAGCAGCCAAGGAGACCTAGGTCGGGAGCAGTACTTC. Translation: CASSQGDLGREQYF. This chain links TRBV4-1 with TRBJ2-7, with no clear D. The germline V gene has CDR1 MGHRA and CDR2 YSYEKL. This CDR3 is built from 14 residues. The ends were cut back, 1 base at V and 7 bases at J, with 14 bases in the middle.

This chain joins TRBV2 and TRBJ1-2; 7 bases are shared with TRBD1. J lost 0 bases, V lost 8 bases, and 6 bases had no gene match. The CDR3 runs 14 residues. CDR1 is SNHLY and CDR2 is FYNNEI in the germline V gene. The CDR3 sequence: CASPTGSANYGYTF. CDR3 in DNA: TGTGCCAGCCCGACAGGGTCAGCTAACTATGGCTACACCTTC.

This chain's CDR3 is CASSLAFGRRTGELFF. The CDR3 bases are TGCGCCAGCAGCTTGGCTTTCGGGAGACGCACCGGGGAGCTGTTTTTT. The chain combines TRBV5-1 with TRBJ2-2; D might be TRBD2 (6 bases). V was cut by 0 bases and J by 4 bases, with 13 bases left in between. Germline V CDR1 and CDR2: SGHRS, YFSETQ. The length of the CDR3 is 16 residues.

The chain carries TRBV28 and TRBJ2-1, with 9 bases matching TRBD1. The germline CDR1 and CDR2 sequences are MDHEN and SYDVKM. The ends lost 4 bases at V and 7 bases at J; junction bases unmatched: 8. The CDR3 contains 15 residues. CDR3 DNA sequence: TGTGCCAGCAGTTGGCCGGGACAGGGCAATAATGAGCAGTTCTTC. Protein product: CASSWPGQGNNEQFF.

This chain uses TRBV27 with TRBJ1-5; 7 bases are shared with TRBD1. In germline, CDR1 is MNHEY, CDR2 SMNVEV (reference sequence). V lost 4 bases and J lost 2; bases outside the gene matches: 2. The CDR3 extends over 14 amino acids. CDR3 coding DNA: TGTGCCAGCAGTTACAGGGGACGCAATCAGCCCCAGCATTTT. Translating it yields CASSYRGRNQPQHF.

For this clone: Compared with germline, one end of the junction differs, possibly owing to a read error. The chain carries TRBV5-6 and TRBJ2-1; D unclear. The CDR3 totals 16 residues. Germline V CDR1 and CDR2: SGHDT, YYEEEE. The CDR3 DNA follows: TGTGCCGGCAGTACGCTTATGCGGAGCTCCTACAATGAGCAGTTCTTC. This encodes CAGSTLMRSSYNEQFF.

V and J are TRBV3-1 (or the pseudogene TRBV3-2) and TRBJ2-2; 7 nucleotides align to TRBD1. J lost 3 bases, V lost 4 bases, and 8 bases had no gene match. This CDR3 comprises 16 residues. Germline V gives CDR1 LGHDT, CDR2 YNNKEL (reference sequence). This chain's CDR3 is CASSPRGSVDTGELFF. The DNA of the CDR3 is TGTGCCAGCAGCCCCAGGGGGAGTGTGGACACCGGGGAGCTGTTTTTT.

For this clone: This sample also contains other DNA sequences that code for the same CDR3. The CDR3 bases are TGTGCCAGCAGTGGACAGGGTTACAATGAGCAGTTCTTC. Its translation: CASSGQGYNEQFF. The chain links TRBV2 to TRBJ2-1; 7 positions match TRBD1. CDR3 size: 13 residues. Germline V CDR1 and CDR2: SNHLY, FYNNEI. With 4 bases clipped from V and 4 bases from J, the junction kept 1 base outside the gene matches.

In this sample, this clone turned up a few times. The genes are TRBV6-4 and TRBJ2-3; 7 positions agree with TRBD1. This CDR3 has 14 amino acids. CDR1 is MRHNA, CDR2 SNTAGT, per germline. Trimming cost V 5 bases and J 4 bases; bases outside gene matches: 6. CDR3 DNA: TGTGCCAGCAGTCATGAGGGGGCTGCAGATACGCAGTATTTT. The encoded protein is CASSHEGAADTQYF.

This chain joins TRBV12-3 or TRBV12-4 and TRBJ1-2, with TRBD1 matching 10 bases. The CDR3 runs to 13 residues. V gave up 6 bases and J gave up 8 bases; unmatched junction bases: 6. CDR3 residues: CASSWDRGGGYTF. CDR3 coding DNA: TGTGCCAGCAGCTGGGACAGGGGCGGAGGCTACACCTTC.

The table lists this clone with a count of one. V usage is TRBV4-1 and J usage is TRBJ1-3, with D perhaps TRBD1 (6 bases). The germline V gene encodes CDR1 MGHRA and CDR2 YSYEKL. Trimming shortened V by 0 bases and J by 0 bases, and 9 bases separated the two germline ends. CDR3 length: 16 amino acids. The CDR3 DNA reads TGCGCCAGCAGCCAAGATGAGGGACACTCTGGAAACACCATATATTTT. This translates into CASSQDEGHSGNTIYF.

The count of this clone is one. Written as DNA, the CDR3 is TGTGCCAGCTCACCGCCCTCGAGAGCTCAAGAGACCCAGTACTTC. It encodes CASSPPSRAQETQYF. V usage is TRBV18 and J usage is TRBJ2-5; unclear D gene. V was shortened by 3 bases and J by 2 bases, with 13 bases between the two germline ends. Germline CDR1 KGHSH, CDR2 LQKENI. CDR3 length: 15 residues.

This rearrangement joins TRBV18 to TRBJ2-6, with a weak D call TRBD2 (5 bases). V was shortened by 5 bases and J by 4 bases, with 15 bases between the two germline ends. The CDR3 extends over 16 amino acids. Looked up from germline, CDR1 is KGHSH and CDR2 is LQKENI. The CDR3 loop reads CASSSEGRRGANVLTF. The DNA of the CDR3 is TGTGCCAGCTCATCAGAGGGCAGAAGAGGGGCCAACGTCCTGACTTTC.

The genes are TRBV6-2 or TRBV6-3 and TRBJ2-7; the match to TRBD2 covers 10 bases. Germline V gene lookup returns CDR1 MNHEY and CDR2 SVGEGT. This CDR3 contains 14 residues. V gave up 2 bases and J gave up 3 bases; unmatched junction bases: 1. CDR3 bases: TGTGCCAGCAGTTACCTAGCGGGGGTCTACGAGCAGTACTTC. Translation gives CASSYLAGVYEQYF.

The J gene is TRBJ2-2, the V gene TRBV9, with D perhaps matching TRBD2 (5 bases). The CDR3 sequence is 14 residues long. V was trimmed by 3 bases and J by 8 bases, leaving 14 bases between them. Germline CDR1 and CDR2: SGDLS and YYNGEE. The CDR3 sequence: CASSADFRGGELFF. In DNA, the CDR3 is TGTGCCAGCAGCGCGGACTTCCGTGGTGGGGAGCTGTTTTTT.

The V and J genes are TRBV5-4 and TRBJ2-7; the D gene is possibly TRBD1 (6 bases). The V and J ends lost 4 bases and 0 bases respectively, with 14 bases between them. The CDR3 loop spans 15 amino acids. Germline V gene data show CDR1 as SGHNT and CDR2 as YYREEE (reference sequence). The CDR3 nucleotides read TGTGCCAGCAGCCCGGACAGCCACAGCTCCTACGAGCAGTACTTC. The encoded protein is CASSPDSHSSYEQYF.

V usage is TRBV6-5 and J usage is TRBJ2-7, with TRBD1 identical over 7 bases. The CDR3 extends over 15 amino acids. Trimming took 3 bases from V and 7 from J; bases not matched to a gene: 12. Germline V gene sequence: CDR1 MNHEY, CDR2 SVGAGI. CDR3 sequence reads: CASSYASGTVYEQYF. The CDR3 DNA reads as TGTGCCAGCAGTTATGCCTCTGGGACAGTATATGAGCAGTACTTC.